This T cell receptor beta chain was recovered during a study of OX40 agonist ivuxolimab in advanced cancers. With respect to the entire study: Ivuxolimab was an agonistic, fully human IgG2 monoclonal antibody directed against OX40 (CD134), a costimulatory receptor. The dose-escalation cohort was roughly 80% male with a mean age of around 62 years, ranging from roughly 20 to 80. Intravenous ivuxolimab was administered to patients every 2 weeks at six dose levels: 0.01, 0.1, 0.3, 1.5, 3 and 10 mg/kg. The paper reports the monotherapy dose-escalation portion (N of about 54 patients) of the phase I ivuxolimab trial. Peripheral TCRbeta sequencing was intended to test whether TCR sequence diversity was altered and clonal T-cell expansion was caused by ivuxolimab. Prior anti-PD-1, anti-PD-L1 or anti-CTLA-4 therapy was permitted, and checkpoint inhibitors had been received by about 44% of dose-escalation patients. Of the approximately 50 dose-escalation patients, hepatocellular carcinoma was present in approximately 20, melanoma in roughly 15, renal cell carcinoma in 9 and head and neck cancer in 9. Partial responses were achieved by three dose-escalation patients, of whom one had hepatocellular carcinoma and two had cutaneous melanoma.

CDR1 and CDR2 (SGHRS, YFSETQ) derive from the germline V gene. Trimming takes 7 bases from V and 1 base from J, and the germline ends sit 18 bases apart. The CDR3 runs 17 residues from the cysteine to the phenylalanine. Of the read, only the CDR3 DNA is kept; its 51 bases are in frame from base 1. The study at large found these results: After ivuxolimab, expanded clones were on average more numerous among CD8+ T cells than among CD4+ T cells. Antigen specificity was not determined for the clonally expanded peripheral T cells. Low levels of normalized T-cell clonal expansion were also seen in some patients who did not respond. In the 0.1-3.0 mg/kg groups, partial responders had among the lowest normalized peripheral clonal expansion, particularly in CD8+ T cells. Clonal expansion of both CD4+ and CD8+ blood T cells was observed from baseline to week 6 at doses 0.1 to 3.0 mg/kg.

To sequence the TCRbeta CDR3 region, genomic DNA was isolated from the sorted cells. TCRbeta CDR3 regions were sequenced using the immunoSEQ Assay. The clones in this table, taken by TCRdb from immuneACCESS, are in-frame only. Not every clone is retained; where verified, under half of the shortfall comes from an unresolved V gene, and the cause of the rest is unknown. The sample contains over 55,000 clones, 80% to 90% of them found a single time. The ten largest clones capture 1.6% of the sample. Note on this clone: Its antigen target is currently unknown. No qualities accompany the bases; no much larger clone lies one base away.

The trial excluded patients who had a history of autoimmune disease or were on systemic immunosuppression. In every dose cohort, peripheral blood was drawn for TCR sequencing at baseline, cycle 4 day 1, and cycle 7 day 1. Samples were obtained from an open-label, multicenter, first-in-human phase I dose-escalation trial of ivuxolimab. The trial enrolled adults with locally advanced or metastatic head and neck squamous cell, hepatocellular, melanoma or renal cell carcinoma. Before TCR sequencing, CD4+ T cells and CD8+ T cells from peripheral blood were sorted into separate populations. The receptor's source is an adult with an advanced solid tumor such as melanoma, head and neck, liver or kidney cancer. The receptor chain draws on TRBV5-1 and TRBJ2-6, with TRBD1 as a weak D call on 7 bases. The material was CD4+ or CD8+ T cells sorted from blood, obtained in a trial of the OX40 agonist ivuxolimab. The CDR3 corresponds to CASEFRPGGSGANVLTF. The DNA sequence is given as TGCGCCAGCGAATTCCGGCCAGGGGGGTCTGGGGCCAACGTCCTGACTTTC. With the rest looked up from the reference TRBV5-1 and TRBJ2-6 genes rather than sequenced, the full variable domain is KAGVTQTPRYLIKTRGQQVTLSCSPISGHRSVSWYQQTPGQGLQFLFEYFSETQRNKGNFPGRFSGRQFSNSRSEMNVSTLELGDSALYLCASEFRPGGSGANVLTFGAGSRLTVL.